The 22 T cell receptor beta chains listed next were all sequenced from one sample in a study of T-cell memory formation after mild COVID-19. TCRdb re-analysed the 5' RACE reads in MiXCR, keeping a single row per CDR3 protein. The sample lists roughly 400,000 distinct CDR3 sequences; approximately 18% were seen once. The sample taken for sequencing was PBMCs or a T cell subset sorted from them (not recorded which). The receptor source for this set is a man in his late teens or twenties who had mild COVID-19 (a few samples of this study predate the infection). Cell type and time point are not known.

DNA for the CDR3: TGTGCCAGCAGCCTCCGACGCATTACTGAAGCTTTCTTT. It encodes CASSLRRITEAFF. The rearrangement uses TRBV7-2 and TRBJ1-1; D call uncertain. The CDR3 consists of 13 residues. Trimming stripped 5 bases from V and 5 bases from J, with 12 bases between. The V gene's germline CDR1 is SGHTA and CDR2 FQGNSA.

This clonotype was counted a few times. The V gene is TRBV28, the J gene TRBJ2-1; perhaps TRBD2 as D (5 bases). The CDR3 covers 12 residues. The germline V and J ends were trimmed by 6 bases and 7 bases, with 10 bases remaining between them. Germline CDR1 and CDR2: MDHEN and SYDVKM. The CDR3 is CASSSSVNEQFF. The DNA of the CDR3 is TGTGCCAGCAGCAGTAGCGTGAATGAGCAGTTCTTC.

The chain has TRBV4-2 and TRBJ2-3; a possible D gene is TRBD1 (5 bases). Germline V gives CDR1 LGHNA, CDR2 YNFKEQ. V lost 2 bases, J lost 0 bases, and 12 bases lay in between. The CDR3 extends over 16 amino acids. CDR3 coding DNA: TGTGCCAGCAGCCAACAGGACACACCGAGCACAGATACGCAGTATTTT. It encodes CASSQQDTPSTDTQYF.

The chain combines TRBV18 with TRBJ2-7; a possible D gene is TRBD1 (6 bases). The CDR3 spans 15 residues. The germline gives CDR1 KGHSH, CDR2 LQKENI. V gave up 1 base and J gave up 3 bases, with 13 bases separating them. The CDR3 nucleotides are TGTGCCAGCTCACCACAAACCGGGACACTCTACGAGCAGTACGTC. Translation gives CASSPQTGTLYEQYV.

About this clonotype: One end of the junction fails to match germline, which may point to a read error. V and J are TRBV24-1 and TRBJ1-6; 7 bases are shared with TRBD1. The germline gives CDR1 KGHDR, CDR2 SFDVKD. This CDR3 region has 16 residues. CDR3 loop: CATLRQGGSYNSPIHF. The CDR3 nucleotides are TGTGCCACCCTTCGACAGGGAGGGTCCTATAATTCACCCATCCACTTT.

CDR3 sequence reads: CASSQDRAAGGNTGELFF. Here the CDR3 DNA reads TGCGCCAGCAGCCAAGATCGGGCGGCGGGGGGGAACACCGGGGAGCTGTTTTTT. J is TRBJ2-2 and V is TRBV4-3; TRBD2 matches 8 bases. Germline CDR1 reads LGHNA; CDR2 reads YSLEER. The CDR3 runs 18 residues. The J segment lost 1 base and the V segment lost 0 bases, leaving 7 bases of the junction unmatched.

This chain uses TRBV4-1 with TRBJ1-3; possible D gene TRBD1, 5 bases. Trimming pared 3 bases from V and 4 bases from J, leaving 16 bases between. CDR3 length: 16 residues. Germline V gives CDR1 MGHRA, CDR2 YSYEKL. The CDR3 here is CASSHSPGTRGNTIYF. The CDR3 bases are TGCGCCAGCAGCCACAGCCCCGGGACGCGAGGAAACACCATATATTTT.

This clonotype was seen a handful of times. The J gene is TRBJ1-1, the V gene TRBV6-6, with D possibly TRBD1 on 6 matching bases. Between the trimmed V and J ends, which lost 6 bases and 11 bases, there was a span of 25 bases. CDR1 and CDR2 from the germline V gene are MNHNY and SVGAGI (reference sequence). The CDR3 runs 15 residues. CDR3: CASSPSLGTPGWAFF. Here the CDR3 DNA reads TGTGCCAGCAGCCCCTCACTTGGGACACCTGGGTGGGCTTTCTTT.

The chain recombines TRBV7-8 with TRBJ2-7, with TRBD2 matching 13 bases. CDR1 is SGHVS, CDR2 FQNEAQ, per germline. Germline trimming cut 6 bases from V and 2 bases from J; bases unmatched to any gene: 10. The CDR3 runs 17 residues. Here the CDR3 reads CASRGKTSGGTAYEQYF. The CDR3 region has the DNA TGTGCCAGCAGGGGAAAGACTAGCGGGGGGACTGCCTACGAGCAGTACTTC.

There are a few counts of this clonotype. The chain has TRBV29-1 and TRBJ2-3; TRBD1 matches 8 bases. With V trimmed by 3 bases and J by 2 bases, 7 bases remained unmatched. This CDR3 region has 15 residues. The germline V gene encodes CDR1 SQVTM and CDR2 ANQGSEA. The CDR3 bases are TGCAGCGTTGATCCCGCAGGGGGCTACACAGATACGCAGTATTTT. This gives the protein CSVDPAGGYTDTQYF.

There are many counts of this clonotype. The CDR3 is CASSRNPGQEYGYTF. For the CDR3, the DNA is TGCGCCAGCAGCCGAAACCCGGGACAGGAGTATGGCTACACCTTC. The V gene is TRBV5-1, the J gene TRBJ1-2, with 8 bases that match TRBD1. CDR1 is SGHRS and CDR2 is YFSETQ in the germline V gene. The CDR3 loop spans 15 amino acids. V shed 4 bases and J 5 bases; nucleotides not matched to a gene: 10.

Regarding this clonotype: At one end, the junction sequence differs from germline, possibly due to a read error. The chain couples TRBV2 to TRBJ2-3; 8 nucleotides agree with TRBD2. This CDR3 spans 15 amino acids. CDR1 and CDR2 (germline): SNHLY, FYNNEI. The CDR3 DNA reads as TGTGCCAGCAGTCAAGCGGGGGCCTCCACAGATACGCAGTATTTT. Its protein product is CASSQAGASTDTQYF.

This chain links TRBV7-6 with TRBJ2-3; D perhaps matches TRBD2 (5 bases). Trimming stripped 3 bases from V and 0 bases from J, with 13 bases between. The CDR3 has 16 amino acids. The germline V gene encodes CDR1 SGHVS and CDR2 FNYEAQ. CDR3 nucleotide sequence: TGTGCCAGCAGCTTGAGGTCCTGGACTAGCACAGATACGCAGTATTTT. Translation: CASSLRSWTSTDTQYF.

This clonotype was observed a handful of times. The CDR3 DNA reads TGCAGTGTAGGCGGAGGGGTCATTTATGGCTACACCTTC. Protein: CSVGGGVIYGYTF. The chain links TRBV20-1 to TRBJ1-2; weak D call: TRBD1 (5 bases). Trimming cost V 7 bases and J 5 bases, with 17 bases left between them. This CDR3 is built from 13 residues. Germline CDR1 is DFQATT and CDR2 is SNEGSKA (reference sequence).

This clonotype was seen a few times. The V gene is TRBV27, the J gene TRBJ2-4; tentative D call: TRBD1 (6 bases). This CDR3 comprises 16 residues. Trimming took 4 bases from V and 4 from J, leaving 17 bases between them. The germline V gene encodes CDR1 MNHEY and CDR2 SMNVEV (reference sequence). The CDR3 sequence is CASSSTQGPGKNIQYF. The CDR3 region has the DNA TGTGCCAGCAGTTCTACCCAGGGGCCAGGGAAAAACATTCAGTACTTC.

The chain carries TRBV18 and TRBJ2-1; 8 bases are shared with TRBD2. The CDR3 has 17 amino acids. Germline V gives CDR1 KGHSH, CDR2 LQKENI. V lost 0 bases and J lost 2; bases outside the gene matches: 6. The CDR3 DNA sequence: TGTGCCAGCTCACCACCGGTGGGGCGGGGGGCCTACAATGAGCAGTTCTTC. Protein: CASSPPVGRGAYNEQFF.

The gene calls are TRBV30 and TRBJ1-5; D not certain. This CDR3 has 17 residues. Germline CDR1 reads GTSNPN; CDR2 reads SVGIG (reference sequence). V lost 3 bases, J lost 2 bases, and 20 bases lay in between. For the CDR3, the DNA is TGTGCCTGGAGCGCTATGCCGGGCCGCCATGGCAATCAGCCCCAGCATTTT. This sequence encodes CAWSAMPGRHGNQPQHF.

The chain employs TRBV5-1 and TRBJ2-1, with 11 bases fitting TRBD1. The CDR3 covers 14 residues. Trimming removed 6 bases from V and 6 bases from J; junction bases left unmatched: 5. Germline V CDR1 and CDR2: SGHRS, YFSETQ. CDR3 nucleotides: TGCGCCAGCACCCCCGGACAGGGGGCCAATGAGCAGTTCTTC. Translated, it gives CASTPGQGANEQFF. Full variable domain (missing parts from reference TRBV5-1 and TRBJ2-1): KAGVTQTPRYLIKTRGQQVTLSCSPISGHRSVSWYQQTPGQGLQFLFEYFSETQRNKGNFPGRFSGRQFSNSRSEMNVSTLELGDSALYLCASTPGQGANEQFFGPGTRLTVL.

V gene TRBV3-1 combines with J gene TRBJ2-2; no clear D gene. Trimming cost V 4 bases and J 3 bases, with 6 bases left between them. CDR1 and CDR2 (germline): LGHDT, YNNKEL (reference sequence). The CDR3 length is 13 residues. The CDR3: CASSPSYTGELFF. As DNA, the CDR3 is TGTGCCAGCAGCCCATCCTACACCGGGGAGCTGTTTTTT.

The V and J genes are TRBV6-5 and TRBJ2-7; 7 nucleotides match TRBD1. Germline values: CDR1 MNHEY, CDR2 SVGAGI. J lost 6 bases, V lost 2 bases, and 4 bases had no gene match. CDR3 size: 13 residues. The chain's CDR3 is CASSYHTGAEQYF. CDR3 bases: TGTGCCAGCAGTTACCACACAGGGGCCGAGCAGTACTTC.

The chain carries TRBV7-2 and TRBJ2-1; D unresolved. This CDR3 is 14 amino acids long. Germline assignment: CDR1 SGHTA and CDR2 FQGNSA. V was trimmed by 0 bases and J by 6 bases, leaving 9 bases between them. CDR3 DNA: TGTGCCAGCAGCTTAGCCGTCCTGGTCAATGAGCAGTTCTTC. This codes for CASSLAVLVNEQFF.

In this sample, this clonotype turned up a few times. The chain's CDR3 is CASSFRAGAQYF. The CDR3 region has the DNA TGTGCCAGCAGCTTCAGGGCGGGGGCCCAGTACTTC. The chain joins TRBV7-6 to TRBJ2-5; 7 nucleotides align to TRBD2. The CDR3 contains 12 residues. The germline gives CDR1 SGHVS, CDR2 FNYEAQ. Trimming cost V 3 bases and J 9 bases; bases outside gene matches: 4. Full variable domain (outside the CDR3, taken from reference TRBV7-6 and TRBJ2-5): GAGVSQSPRYKVTKRGQDVALRCDPISGHVSLYWYRQALGQGPEFLTYFNYEAQQDKSGLPNDRFSAERPEGSISTLTIQRTEQRDSAMYRCASSFRAGAQYFGPGTRLLVL.